This T cell receptor beta chain was documented in a study of control samples from healthy donors and cancer patients. Method: immunoSEQ multiplex PCR; TCRdb's copy keeps in-frame clones and lacks some. Here the sample spans around 26,000 clones, 75% to 90% being singletons. The CDR3 extends over 14 amino acids. The germline V gene encodes CDR1 MNHEY and CDR2 SVGAGI. The germline V and J ends were trimmed by 7 bases and 2 bases, with 14 bases remaining between them. Material for sequencing was PBMCs. The chain links TRBV6-5 to TRBJ2-5; tentatively, D is TRBD2 (6 bases). The receptor was isolated from a man between 60 and 70 years old with colorectal cancer. This CDR3 reads CASKIGTQQETQYF. The CDR3 nucleotides are TGTGCCAGCAAGATCGGGACTCAGCAAGAGACCCAGTACTTC.